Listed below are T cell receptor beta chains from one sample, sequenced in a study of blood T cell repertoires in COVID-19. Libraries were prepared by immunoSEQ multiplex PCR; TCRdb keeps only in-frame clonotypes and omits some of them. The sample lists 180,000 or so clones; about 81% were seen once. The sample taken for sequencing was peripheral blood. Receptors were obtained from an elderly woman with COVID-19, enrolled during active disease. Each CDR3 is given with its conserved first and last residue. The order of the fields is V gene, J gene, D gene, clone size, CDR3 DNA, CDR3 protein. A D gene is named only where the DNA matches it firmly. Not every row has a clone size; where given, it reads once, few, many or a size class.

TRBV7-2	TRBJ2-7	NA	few	TGTGCCAGCAGCGTGGACATTACCTACGAGCAGTACTTC	CASSVDITYEQYF
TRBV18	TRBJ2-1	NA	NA	TGTGCCAGCTCACCAGGGGGGACCTACAATGAGCAGTTCTTC	CASSPGGTYNEQFF
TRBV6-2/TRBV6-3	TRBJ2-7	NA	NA	TGTGCCAGCAGTTACTCTTCCTACTCCTACGAGCAGTACTTC	CASSYSSYSYEQYF
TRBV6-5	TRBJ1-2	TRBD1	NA	TGTGCCAGCAGGATGACAGGGGGTTCCTATGGCTACACCTTC	CASRMTGGSYGYTF
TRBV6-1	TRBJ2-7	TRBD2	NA	TGTGCCAGCAGTGCTAGCGGGGGAATCTGGGCCTACGAGCAGTACTTC	CASSASGGIWAYEQYF
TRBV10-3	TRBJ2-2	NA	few	TGTGCCATCAGAAACGCAGGGGTTGCCGGGGAGCTGTTTTTT	CAIRNAGVAGELFF
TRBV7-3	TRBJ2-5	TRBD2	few	TGTGCCAGCAGCCCAGGGACTAGCGGGCAAGAGACCCAGTACTTC	CASSPGTSGQETQYF
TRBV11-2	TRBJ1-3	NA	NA	TGTGCCAGCAGCTTAGCATTACTCTCTGGAAACACCATATATTTT	CASSLALLSGNTIYF
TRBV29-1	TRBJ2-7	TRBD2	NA	TGCAGCGTTGATGATGGCGGGAGTTACGAGCAGTACTTC	CSVDDGGSYEQYF
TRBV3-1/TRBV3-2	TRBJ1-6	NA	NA	TGTGCCAGCAGCCTTGCACGGGGCTCCTATAATTCACCCCTCCACTTT	CASSLARGSYNSPLHF
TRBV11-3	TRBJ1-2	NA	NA	TGTGCCAGCAGCTTAGTTGCAGGGAATGGCTACACCTTC	CASSLVAGNGYTF
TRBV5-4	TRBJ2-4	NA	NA	TGTGCCAGCAGCTCGACAGAAAACATTCAGTACTTC	CASSSTENIQYF
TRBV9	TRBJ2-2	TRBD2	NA	TGTGCCAGCAGCGCTAGGTGGGGGGGCACCGGGGAGCTGTTTTTT	CASSARWGGTGELFF
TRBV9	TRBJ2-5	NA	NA	TGTGCCAGCAGCGTCAGTCCCGGGATACAAGAGACCCAGTACTTC	CASSVSPGIQETQYF
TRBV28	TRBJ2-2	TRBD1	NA	TGTGCCAGTACCGGGACAGGGGGGCGGGAGCTGTTTTTT	CASTGTGGRELFF
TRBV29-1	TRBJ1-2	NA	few	TGCAGCGTTGAAAAAATCGGTGGCTACACCTTC	CSVEKIGGYTF
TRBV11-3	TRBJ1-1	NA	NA	TGTGCCAGCAGCTTCGGGGTTGGCACTGAAGCTTTCTTT	CASSFGVGTEAFF
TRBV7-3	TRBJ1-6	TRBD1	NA	TGTGCCAGCAGCTTATCAGGGGGCAAATCACCCCTCCACTTT	CASSLSGGKSPLHF
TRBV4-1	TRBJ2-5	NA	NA	TGCGCCAGCAGCCAAGGGTCCGGGGGGCTAGAGACCCAGTACTTC	CASSQGSGGLETQYF
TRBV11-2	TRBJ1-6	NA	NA	TGTGCCAGCAGCCACCCTGTAGGTGGCGCGGGTAATTCACCCCTCCACTTT	CASSHPVGGAGNSPLHF
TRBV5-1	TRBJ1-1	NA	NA	TGCGCCAGCAGCACAGGGCCGGTGTACACTGAAGCTTTCTTT	CASSTGPVYTEAFF
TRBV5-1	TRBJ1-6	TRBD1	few	TGCGCCAGCAGCCCGGGACAGGGGCCCAATTCACCCCTCCACTTT	CASSPGQGPNSPLHF
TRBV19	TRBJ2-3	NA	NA	TGTGCCAGTAGGGGGGCAGATACAGATACGCAGTATTTT	CASRGADTDTQYF
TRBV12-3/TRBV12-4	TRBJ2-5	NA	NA	TGTGCCAGCAGTTATCGGGGGACCCAGTACTTC	CASSYRGTQYF
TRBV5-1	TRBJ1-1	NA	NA	TGCGCCAGCAGCTTACGTGGGGGGGCAGGACCTGAAGCTTTCTTT	CASSLRGGAGPEAFF
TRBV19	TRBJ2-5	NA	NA	TGTGCCAGTAGTATTTCCCACAGGCACCAAGAGACCCAGTACTTC	CASSISHRHQETQYF
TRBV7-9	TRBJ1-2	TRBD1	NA	TGTGCCAGCAGCAAGGGACAGGGGGCGGATGGCTACACCTTC	CASSKGQGADGYTF
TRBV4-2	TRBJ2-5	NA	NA	TGTGCCAGCAGCCAAGATCCCTCAGGGTTACCTTGGGAAGAGACCCAGTACTTC	CASSQDPSGLPWEETQYF
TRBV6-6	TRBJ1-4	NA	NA	TGTGCCAGCAGTGCGGGGGAAAAACTGTTTTTT	CASSAGEKLFF
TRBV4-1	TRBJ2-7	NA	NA	TGCGCCAGCAGCCATTCCGGGACTTCTTACGAGCAGTACTTC	CASSHSGTSYEQYF
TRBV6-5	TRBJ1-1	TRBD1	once	TGTGCCAGCATTTTAGGGACAGCCATGAACACTGAAGCTTTCTTT	CASILGTAMNTEAFF